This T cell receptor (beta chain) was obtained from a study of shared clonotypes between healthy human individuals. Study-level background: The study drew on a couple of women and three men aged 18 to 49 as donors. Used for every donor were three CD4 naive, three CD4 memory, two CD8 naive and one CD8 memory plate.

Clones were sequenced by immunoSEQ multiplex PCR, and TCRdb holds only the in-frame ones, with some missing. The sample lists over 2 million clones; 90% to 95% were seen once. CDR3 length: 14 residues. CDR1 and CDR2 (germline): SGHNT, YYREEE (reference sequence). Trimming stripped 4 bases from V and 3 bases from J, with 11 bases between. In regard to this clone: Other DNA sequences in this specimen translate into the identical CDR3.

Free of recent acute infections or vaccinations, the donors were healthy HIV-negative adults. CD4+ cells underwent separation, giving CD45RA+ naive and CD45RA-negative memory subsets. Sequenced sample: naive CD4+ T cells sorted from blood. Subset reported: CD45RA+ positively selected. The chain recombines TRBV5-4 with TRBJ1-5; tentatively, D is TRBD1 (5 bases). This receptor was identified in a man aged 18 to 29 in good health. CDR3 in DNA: TGTGCCAGCAGCCTGAGGGGCTCCAATCAGCCCCAGCATTTT. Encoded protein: CASSLRGSNQPQHF.